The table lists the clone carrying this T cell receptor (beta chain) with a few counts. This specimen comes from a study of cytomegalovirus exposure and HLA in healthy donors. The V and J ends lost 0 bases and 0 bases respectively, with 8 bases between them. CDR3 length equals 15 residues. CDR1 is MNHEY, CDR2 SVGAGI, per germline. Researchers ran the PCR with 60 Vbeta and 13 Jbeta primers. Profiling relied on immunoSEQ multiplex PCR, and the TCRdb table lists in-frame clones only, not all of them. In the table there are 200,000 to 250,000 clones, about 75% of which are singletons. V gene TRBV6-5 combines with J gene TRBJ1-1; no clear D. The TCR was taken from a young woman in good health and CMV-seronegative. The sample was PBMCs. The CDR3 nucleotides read TGTGCCAGCAGTTACTCGAACCACTTGAACACTGAAGCTTTCTTT. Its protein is CASSYSNHLNTEAFF.